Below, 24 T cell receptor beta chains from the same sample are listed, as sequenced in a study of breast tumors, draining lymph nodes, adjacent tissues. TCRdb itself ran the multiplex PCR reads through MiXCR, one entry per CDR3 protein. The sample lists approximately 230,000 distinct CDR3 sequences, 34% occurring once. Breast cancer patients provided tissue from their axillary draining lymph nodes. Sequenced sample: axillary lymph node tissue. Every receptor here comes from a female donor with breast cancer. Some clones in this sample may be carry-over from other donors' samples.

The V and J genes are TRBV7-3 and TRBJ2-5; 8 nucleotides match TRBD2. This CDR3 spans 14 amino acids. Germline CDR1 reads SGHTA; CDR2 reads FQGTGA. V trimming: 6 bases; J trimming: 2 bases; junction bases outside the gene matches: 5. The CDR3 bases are TGTGCCAGCAGTTATAGCGGGGAACAAGAGACCCAGTACTTC. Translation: CASSYSGEQETQYF.

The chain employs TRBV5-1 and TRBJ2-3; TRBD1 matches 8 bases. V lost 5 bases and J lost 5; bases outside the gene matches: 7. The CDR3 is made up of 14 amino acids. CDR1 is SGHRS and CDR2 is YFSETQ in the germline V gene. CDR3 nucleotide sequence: TGCGCCAGCAGTTGGTCAGGGGGCGAAGATACGCAGTATTTT. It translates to CASSWSGGEDTQYF.

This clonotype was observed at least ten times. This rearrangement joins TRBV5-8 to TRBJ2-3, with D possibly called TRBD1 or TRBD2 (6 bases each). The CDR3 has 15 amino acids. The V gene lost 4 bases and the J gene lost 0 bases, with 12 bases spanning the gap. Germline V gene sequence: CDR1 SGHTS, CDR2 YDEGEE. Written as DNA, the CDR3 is TGTGCCAGCAGCATCCTAGGGGGGAGCACAGATACGCAGTATTTT. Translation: CASSILGGSTDTQYF.

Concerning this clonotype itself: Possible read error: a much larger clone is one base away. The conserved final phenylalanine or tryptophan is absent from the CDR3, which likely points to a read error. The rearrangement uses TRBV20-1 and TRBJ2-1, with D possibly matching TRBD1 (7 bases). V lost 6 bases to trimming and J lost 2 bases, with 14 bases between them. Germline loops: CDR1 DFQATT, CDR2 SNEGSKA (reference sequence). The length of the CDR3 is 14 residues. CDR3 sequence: CSAEGASAYNEQFL. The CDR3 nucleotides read TGCAGTGCCGAGGGGGCTAGCGCCTACAATGAGCAGTTCCTC.

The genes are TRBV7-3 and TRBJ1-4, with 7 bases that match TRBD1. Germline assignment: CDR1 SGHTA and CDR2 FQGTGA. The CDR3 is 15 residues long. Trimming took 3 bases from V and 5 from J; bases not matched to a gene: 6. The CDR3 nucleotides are TGTGCCAGCAGCTTCGGACAGGCCTTCAATGAAAAACTGTTTTTT. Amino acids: CASSFGQAFNEKLFF.

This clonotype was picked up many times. CDR3 residues: CSAPWASGGNEQFF. The DNA for the CDR3 is TGCAGTGCCCCATGGGCTAGCGGGGGAAATGAGCAGTTCTTC. The chain carries TRBV20-1 and TRBJ2-1; TRBD2 matches at 10 bases. J lost 7 bases, V lost 6 bases, and 9 bases had no gene match. The CDR3 extends over 14 amino acids. The germline gives CDR1 DFQATT, CDR2 SNEGSKA (reference sequence).

The CDR3 DNA reads TGCAGTGTCACAGGGGCTCGATCACCCCTCCACTTT. This gives the protein CSVTGARSPLHF. The chain couples TRBV20-1 to TRBJ1-6; 7 bases agree with TRBD1. CDR3 length equals 12 residues. V lost 7 bases, J lost 10 bases, and 7 bases stayed unmatched. CDR1 DFQATT and CDR2 SNEGSKA come from the germline V gene (reference sequence).

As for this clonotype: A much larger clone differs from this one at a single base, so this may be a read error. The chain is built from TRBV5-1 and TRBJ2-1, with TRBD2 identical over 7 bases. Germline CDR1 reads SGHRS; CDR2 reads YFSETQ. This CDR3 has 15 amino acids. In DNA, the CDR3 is TGCGCCGGCAGGGCCGGGACTAACTCCTACAATGAGCAGTTCTTC. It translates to CAGRAGTNSYNEQFF.

The CDR3 DNA sequence: TGCAGTGCCTTCAACACAGATACGCAGTTCTTC. Its translation is CSAFNTDTQFF. The chain links TRBV20-1 to TRBJ2-1; no definite D call. Between the trimmed V and J ends, which lost 6 bases and 12 bases, there was a span of 15 bases. There are 11 residues in the CDR3. CDR1 is DFQATT and CDR2 is SNEGSKA in the germline V gene (reference sequence).

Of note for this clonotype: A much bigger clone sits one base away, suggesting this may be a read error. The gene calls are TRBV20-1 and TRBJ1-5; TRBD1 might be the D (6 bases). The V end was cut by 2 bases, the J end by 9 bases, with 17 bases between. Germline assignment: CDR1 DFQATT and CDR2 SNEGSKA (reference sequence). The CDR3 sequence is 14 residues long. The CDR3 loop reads CSARTNRERPPQHF. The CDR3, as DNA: TGCAGTGCTAGAACAAACAGGGAGAGACCGCCCCAGCATTTT.

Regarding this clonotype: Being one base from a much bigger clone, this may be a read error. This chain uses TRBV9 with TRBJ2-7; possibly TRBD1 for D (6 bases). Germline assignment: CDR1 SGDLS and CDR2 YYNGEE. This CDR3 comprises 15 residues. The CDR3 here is CASSVAADSSYEPYF. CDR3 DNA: TGTGCCAGCAGCGTAGCCGCGGACAGCTCCTACGAGCCGTACTTC.

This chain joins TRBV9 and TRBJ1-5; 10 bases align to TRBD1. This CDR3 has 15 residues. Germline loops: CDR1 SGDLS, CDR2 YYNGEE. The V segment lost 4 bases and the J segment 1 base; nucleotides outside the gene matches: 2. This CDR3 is CASSPTGGSNQPQHF. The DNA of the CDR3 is TGTGCCAGCAGCCCGACAGGGGGCAGCAATCAGCCCCAGCATTTT.

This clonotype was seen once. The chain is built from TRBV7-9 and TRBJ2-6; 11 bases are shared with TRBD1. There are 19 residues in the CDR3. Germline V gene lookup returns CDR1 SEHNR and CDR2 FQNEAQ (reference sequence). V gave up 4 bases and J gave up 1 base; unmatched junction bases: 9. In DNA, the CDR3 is TGTGCCAGCAGCTCCTCTACGGACAGGGGGCTGTCTGGGGCCAACGTCCTGACTTTC. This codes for CASSSSTDRGLSGANVLTF.

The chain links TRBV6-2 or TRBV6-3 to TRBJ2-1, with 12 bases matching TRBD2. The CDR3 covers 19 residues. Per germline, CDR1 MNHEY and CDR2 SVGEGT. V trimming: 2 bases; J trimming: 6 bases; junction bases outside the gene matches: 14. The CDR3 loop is CASSYVWAVSGLAGNEQFF. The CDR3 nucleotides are TGTGCCAGCAGTTACGTTTGGGCGGTGTCGGGACTAGCGGGCAATGAGCAGTTCTTC.

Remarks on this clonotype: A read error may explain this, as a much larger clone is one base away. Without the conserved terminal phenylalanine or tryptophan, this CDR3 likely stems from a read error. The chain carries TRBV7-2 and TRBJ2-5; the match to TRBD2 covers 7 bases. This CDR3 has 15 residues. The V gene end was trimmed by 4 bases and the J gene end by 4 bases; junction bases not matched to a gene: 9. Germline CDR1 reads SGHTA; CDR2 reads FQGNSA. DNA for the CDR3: TGTGCCAGCAGCTCCTTGGCGACGGGGGGAGAGACCCAGTACCTC. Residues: CASSSLATGGETQYL.

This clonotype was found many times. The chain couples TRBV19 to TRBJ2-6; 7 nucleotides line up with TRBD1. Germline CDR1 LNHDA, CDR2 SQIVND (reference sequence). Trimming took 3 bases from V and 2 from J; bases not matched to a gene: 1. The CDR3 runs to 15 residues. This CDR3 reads CASSIGQAGANVLTF. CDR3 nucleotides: TGTGCCAGTAGTATCGGACAGGCTGGGGCCAACGTCCTGACTTTC.

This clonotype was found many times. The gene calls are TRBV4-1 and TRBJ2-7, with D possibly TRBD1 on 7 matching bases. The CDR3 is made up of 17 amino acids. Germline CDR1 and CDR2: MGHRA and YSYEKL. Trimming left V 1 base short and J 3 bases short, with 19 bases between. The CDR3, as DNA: TGCGCCAGCAGCCAAGGGAGGGGGCAGGGCGAAATCTACGAGCAGTACTTC. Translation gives CASSQGRGQGEIYEQYF.

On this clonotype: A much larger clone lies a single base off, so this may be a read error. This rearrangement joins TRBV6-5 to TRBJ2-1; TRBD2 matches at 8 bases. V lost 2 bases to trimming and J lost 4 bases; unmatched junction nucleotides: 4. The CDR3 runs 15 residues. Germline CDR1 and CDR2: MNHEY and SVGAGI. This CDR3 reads CASSYRAGEYNEQFF. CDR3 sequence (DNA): TGTGCCAGCAGTTACAGAGCGGGGGAGTACAATGAGCAGTTCTTC.

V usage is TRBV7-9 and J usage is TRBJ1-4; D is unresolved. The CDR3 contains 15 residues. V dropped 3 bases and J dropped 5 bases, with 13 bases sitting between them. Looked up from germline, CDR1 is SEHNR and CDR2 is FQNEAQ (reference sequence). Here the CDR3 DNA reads TGTGCCAGCAGCTTTGAGGGCACCTACAATGAAAAACTGTTTTTT. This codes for CASSFEGTYNEKLFF.

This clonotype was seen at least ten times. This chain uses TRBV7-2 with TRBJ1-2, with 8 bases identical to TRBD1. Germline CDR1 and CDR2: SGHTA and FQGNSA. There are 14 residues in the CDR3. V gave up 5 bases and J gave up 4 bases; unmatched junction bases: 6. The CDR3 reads CASSRTGGGYGYTF. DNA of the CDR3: TGTGCCAGCAGCCGTACAGGGGGAGGCTATGGCTACACCTTC.

The CDR3, as DNA: TGCAGTGCTAGCCTTCCGGGGCATCGGAATTCACCCCTCCACTTT. It specifies CSASLPGHRNSPLHF. The chain is built from TRBV20-1 and TRBJ1-6, with TRBD1 as a possible D gene (5 bases). V was shortened by 3 bases and J by 7 bases, with 16 bases between the two germline ends. CDR3 length equals 15 residues. The V gene's germline CDR1 is DFQATT and CDR2 SNEGSKA (reference sequence).

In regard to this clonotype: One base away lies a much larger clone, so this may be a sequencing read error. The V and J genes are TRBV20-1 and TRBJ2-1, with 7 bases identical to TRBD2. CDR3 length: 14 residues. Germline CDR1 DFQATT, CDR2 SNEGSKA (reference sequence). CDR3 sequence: CSARNRDYYTEQFF. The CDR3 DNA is TGCAGTGCTCGGAACCGGGACTACTACACTGAGCAGTTCTTC.

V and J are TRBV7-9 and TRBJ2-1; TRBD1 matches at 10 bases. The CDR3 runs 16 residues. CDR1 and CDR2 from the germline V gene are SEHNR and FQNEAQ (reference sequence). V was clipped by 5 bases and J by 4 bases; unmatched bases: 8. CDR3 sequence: CASSPSGTGEYNEQFF. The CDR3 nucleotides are TGTGCCAGCAGCCCTTCCGGGACAGGGGAGTACAATGAGCAGTTCTTC.

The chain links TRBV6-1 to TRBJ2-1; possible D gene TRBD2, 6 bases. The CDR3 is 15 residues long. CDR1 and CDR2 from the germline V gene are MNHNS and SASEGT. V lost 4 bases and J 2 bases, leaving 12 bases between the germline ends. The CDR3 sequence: CASSGRESPYNEQFF. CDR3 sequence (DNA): TGTGCCAGCAGTGGGAGGGAGTCTCCCTACAATGAGCAGTTCTTC.